This entry features one T cell receptor beta chain sequence. A much larger clonotype is one base distant, so this may be a read error. The CDR3 sequence is 14 residues long. CDR1 and CDR2 (germline): SGHDT, YYEEEE. This entry is derived from a study of early T cells in non-severe SARS-CoV-2 infection. TCRdb processed the 5' RACE reads anew with MiXCR; each CDR3 protein has one entry. The data hold some 30,000 distinct CDR3 sequences, with about 3.9% observed a single time. This receptor was identified in an adult who was a healthcare worker with PCR-confirmed SARS-CoV-2 infection or an uninfected control (not recorded which). Sequenced material: whole blood. This chain links TRBV5-6 with TRBJ2-7; TRBD1 is a possible D gene (6 bases). The CDR3 nucleotides are TGTACCAGCAGTTTTTATCCCAGGGGCTACGAGCAGTACTTC. It yields the protein CTSSFYPRGYEQYF. Complete variable domain (other parts from reference TRBV5-6 and TRBJ2-7): DAGVTQSPTHLIKTRGQQVTLRCSPKSGHDTVSWYQQALGQGPQFIFQYYEEEERQRGNFPDRFSGHQFPNYSSELNVNALLLGDSALYLCTSSFYPRGYEQYFGPGTRLTVT.